One and the same sample provided the 14 T cell receptor beta chains below, sequenced in a study of CD8 T cells in Susac syndrome. cDNA came from about 0.51 to 1 ug RNA primed by random hexamers. MiXCR, run by TCRdb on the immunoSEQ multiplex PCR reads, gives a single entry per CDR3 protein. Among around 200,000 distinct CDR3 sequences listed, over 90% were seen once. The sequenced sample consisted of CD4+ T cells from PBMCs. These receptors were obtained from a human donor with Susac syndrome.

The V call is TRBV10-3, the J call TRBJ2-1; 12 bases fit TRBD1. The germline gives CDR1 ENHRY, CDR2 SYGVKD. This CDR3 has 16 amino acids. Trimming removed 3 bases from V and 7 bases from J; junction bases left unmatched: 7. The chain's CDR3 is CAISDPGTGGLNEQFF. The DNA of the CDR3 is TGTGCCATCAGTGACCCCGGGACAGGGGGCTTGAATGAGCAGTTCTTC.

This chain joins TRBV16 and TRBJ2-6; maybe TRBD1 (5 bases). There are 19 residues in the CDR3. Germline CDR1 KGHSY, CDR2 FQNENV. The V and J ends lost 4 bases and 4 bases respectively, with 23 bases between them. For the CDR3, the DNA is TGTGCCAGCAGCCCTCAAATTGTCCTTCGGACAAAGGGGGCCAACGTCCTGACTTTC. It is translated as CASSPQIVLRTKGANVLTF.

V usage is TRBV10-2 and J usage is TRBJ2-7, with D unclear. CDR1 is WSHSY, CDR2 SAAADI, per germline. Trimming took 5 bases from V and 2 from J, leaving 19 bases between them. The CDR3 covers 16 residues. The CDR3 region has the DNA TGCGCCAGCAGTCCTATTGCTGAGGCCCTGACCTACGAGCAGTACTTC. It encodes CASSPIAEALTYEQYF.

This rearrangement joins TRBV6-6 to TRBJ2-1, with 7 bases aligning to TRBD2. The CDR3 is 15 residues long. CDR1 is MNHNY and CDR2 is SVGAGI in the germline V gene (reference sequence). J lost 5 bases, V lost 5 bases, and 9 bases had no gene match. The CDR3 nucleotides read TGTGCCAGCAGTAATCCGGGAGGTTCGGACAATGAGCAGTTCTTC. Its translation is CASSNPGGSDNEQFF.

The V and J genes are TRBV5-1 and TRBJ1-6; the D gene is possibly TRBD1 (6 bases). Germline lookup yields CDR1 SGHRS and CDR2 YFSETQ. V dropped 1 base and J dropped 11 bases, with 10 bases sitting between them. The CDR3 consists of 13 residues. The CDR3: CASSLPGVTPLHF. The CDR3 region has the DNA TGCGCCAGCAGCTTGCCAGGGGTGACACCCCTCCACTTT.

The gene calls are TRBV7-9 and TRBJ2-3; TRBD2 matches at 14 bases. V was pared by 5 bases and J by 2 bases, with 9 bases of the junction left unmatched. Per the germline V gene, CDR1 is SEHNR and CDR2 is FQNEAQ (reference sequence). CDR3 length equals 18 residues. The CDR3 protein is CASSAGTSGGRSTDTQYF. For the CDR3, the DNA is TGTGCCAGCAGCGCGGGGACTAGCGGGGGCCGCTCCACAGATACGCAGTATTTT. Combining the CDR3 with reference TRBV7-9 and TRBJ2-3 gives the whole variable domain DTGVSQNPRHKITKRGQNVTFRCDPISEHNRLYWYRQTLGQGPEFLTYFQNEAQLEKSRLLSDRFSAERPKGSFSTLEIQRTEQGDSAMYLCASSAGTSGGRSTDTQYFGPGTRLTVL.

The rearrangement uses TRBV7-2 and TRBJ2-7; 8 nucleotides line up with TRBD2. The germline V gene has CDR1 SGHTA and CDR2 FQGNSA. Germline trimming cut 5 bases from V and 1 base from J; bases unmatched to any gene: 7. The CDR3 extends over 15 amino acids. As DNA, the CDR3 is TGTGCCAGCAGCGAACTAGCGGCAAATTCCTACGAGCAGTACTTC. It encodes CASSELAANSYEQYF.

The chain couples TRBV7-9 to TRBJ1-2, with D possibly TRBD1 on 6 matching bases. The CDR3 is 14 amino acids. V was clipped by 3 bases and J by 1 base, with 9 bases between them. CDR1 is SEHNR and CDR2 is FQNEAQ in the germline V gene (reference sequence). Written as DNA, the CDR3 is TGTGCCAGCAGCTTCGACAGGAGTAACTATGGCTACACCTTC. Its protein is CASSFDRSNYGYTF.

V and J are TRBV20-1 and TRBJ2-1; D is tentatively TRBD1 or TRBD2 (5 bases each). CDR3 size: 15 residues. Between the trimmed V and J ends, which lost 1 base and 7 bases, there was a span of 17 bases. Germline V CDR1 and CDR2: DFQATT, SNEGSKA (reference sequence). In DNA, the CDR3 is TGCAGTGCTAGAGTGGGGTCGGGGCTAGGGAATGAGCAGTTCTTC. Its protein product is CSARVGSGLGNEQFF.

The chain combines TRBV12-3 or TRBV12-4 with TRBJ1-5; no firm D call. V shed 1 base and J shed 5 bases, with 0 bases lying between them. The CDR3 has 11 amino acids. CDR3: CASSLDQPQHF. The CDR3 bases are TGTGCCAGCAGTTTAGATCAGCCCCAGCATTTT.

The chain joins TRBV28 to TRBJ2-7, with D hard to call. Germline V gene data show CDR1 as MDHEN and CDR2 as SYDVKM. The CDR3 totals 14 residues. Between the trimmed V and J ends, which lost 2 bases and 0 bases, there was a span of 8 bases. This CDR3 reads CASSLMHSSYEQYF. The CDR3 coding sequence is TGTGCCAGCAGTTTAATGCACAGCTCCTACGAGCAGTACTTC.

The rearrangement uses TRBV20-1 and TRBJ1-1; D is ambiguous. Between the trimmed V and J ends, which lost 5 bases and 0 bases, there was a span of 10 bases. CDR3 length: 13 residues. Germline loops: CDR1 DFQATT, CDR2 SNEGSKA (reference sequence). CDR3 sequence: CSAAQPLNTEAFF. DNA for the CDR3: TGCAGTGCTGCCCAACCCTTGAACACTGAAGCTTTCTTT.

The V gene is TRBV20-1, the J gene TRBJ2-7; no firm D call. The CDR3 is made up of 14 amino acids. Germline-derived CDR1 and CDR2 are DFQATT and SNEGSKA (reference sequence). V shed 7 bases and J shed 4 bases, with 20 bases lying between them. As DNA, the CDR3 is TGCAGTGTCGTCTCCCCTGCGAGCTTATACGAGCAGTACTTC. It encodes CSVVSPASLYEQYF.

This chain joins TRBV28 and TRBJ2-5, with D possibly matching TRBD1 (6 bases). The CDR3 has 14 residues. The V gene's germline CDR1 is MDHEN and CDR2 SYDVKM. V shed 8 bases and J shed 3 bases, with 16 bases lying between them. CDR3 coding DNA: TGTGCCAGCTCATCGACAGGAACCAAAGAGACCCAGTACTTC. It codes for CASSSTGTKETQYF.